Following are 9 T cell receptor beta chains from one sample sequenced in a study of control samples from healthy donors and cancer patients. Here immunoSEQ multiplex PCR was the method, and the copy in TCRdb shows in-frame clones only, minus some. Among about 99,000 clones listed, approximately 90% were seen once. The sample was PBMCs. The receptors were gathered from a man in his 60s with lung cancer.

CDR3 protein: CASMGLNYQETQYF. The CDR3 bases are TGTGCCAGCATGGGACTAAACTACCAAGAGACCCAGTACTTC. The chain recombines TRBV7-9 with TRBJ2-5; 7 bases line up with TRBD2. J lost 0 bases, V lost 7 bases, and 5 bases had no gene match. Germline V CDR1 and CDR2: SEHNR, FQNEAQ (reference sequence). CDR3 size: 14 residues.

The chain recombines TRBV5-4 with TRBJ2-3; 7 nucleotides align to TRBD2. The CDR3 consists of 15 residues. V lost 1 base and J lost 4; bases outside the gene matches: 6. The germline V gene has CDR1 SGHNT and CDR2 YYREEE (reference sequence). In nucleotides, the CDR3 is TGTGCCAGCAGCTTGCCGGGGGAGGGAGCAGATACGCAGTATTTT. It codes for CASSLPGEGADTQYF.

The chain has TRBV10-2 and TRBJ2-7; the match to TRBD1 covers 9 bases. Unmatched junction bases numbered 7, after V lost 6 bases and J lost 1 base. Germline-derived CDR1 and CDR2 are WSHSY and SAAADI. The CDR3 consists of 15 residues. The DNA for the CDR3 is TGCGCCAGCAGCGAACCGGGACAGGGTTCCTACGAGCAGTACGTC. Protein: CASSEPGQGSYEQYV.

The chain joins TRBV20-1 to TRBJ2-3, with D possibly TRBD2 on 5 matching bases. Per the germline V gene, CDR1 is DFQATT and CDR2 is SNEGSKA (reference sequence). The CDR3 is made up of 14 amino acids. V was clipped by 3 bases and J by 3 bases, with 13 bases between them. The CDR3 protein is CSASPRGLTDTQYF. The CDR3 DNA is TGCAGTGCTAGTCCCCGCGGGTTGACAGATACGCAGTATTTT.

The gene calls are TRBV2 and TRBJ1-6; D not certain. CDR1 and CDR2 (germline): SNHLY, FYNNEI. Trimming shortened V by 7 bases and J by 8 bases, and 12 bases separated the two germline ends. The CDR3 consists of 13 residues. CDR3 in DNA: TGTGCCAGCAAAGTTTCCGCAGATTCACCCCTCCACTTT. Amino acids: CASKVSADSPLHF. The whole variable domain, filled in from reference TRBV2 and TRBJ1-6, reads EPEVTQTPSHQVTQMGQEVILRCVPISNHLYFYWYRQILGQKVEFLVSFYNNEISEKSEIFDDQFSVERPDGSNFTLKIRSTKLEDSAMYFCASKVSADSPLHFGNGTRLTVT.

J is TRBJ1-6 and V is TRBV21-1; the D segment call TRBD1 is taken from the table without a DNA check. TRBV21-1 is an annotated pseudogene. This CDR3 spans 15 amino acids. The CDR3 here is CASSGLGTDNSPLHF. As DNA, the CDR3 is TGTGCCAGCAGCGGGCTGGGGACAGATAATTCACCCCTCCACTTT.

Details on this clone: This same CDR3 is encoded by further DNA sequences in the sample. The J gene is TRBJ1-1, the V gene TRBV5-6; D ambiguous. Germline CDR1 and CDR2: SGHDT and YYEEEE. Deletions cut 0 bases from V and 5 bases from J, with 8 bases between. There are 13 residues in the CDR3. The CDR3: CASSLGFGTEAFF. The CDR3 DNA sequence: TGTGCCAGCAGCTTGGGATTTGGGACTGAAGCTTTCTTT. The complete variable domain, with remaining parts taken from reference TRBV5-6 and TRBJ1-1, reads DAGVTQSPTHLIKTRGQQVTLRCSPKSGHDTVSWYQQALGQGPQFIFQYYEEEERQRGNFPDRFSGHQFPNYSSELNVNALLLGDSALYLCASSLGFGTEAFFGQGTRLTVV.

V and J are TRBV9 and TRBJ1-4; D is unresolved. V was cut by 0 bases and J by 8 bases, with 11 bases left in between. Germline CDR1 SGDLS, CDR2 YYNGEE. This CDR3 contains 14 residues. The CDR3 DNA reads TGTGCCAGCAGCGTAGGGCAGTCTGAGGAAAAACTGTTTTTT. Its translation: CASSVGQSEEKLFF.

The rearrangement links TRBV7-2 to TRBJ2-3, with D uncertain. This CDR3 has 12 residues. The V end was cut by 5 bases, the J end by 7 bases, with 10 bases between. Germline CDR1 is SGHTA and CDR2 is FQGNSA. The CDR3 loop reads CASSPGRNTQYF. CDR3 bases: TGTGCCAGCAGCCCCGGAAGAAATACGCAGTATTTT. The variable domain in full, completed from reference TRBV7-2 and TRBJ2-3, reads GAGVSQSPSNKVTEKGKDVELRCDPISGHTALYWYRQSLGQGLEFLIYFQGNSAPDKSGLPSDRFSAERTGGSVSTLTIQRTQQEDSAVYLCASSPGRNTQYFGPGTRLTVL.